Presented here are 12 T cell receptor beta chains from one specimen sequenced in a study of blood T cell repertoires in COVID-19. Method: immunoSEQ multiplex PCR; TCRdb's copy keeps in-frame clones and lacks some. This sample has about 350,000 clones, with roughly 90% found just once. The sample taken for sequencing was PBMCs or T cells enriched from blood (not recorded which). The receptors here all came from a woman between 25 and 40 years old who had recovered from COVID-19.

The V gene is TRBV28, the J gene TRBJ1-4, with no clear D. V was trimmed by 7 bases and J by 4 bases, leaving 10 bases between them. Germline V CDR1 and CDR2: MDHEN, SYDVKM. The CDR3 has 13 amino acids. CDR3 sequence (DNA): TGTGCCAGCATCGGCGGAATTAATGAAAAACTGTTTTTT. This codes for CASIGGINEKLFF.

The chain joins TRBV27 to TRBJ1-6; D unresolved. The CDR3 has 17 residues. V dropped 3 bases and J dropped 3 bases, with 15 bases sitting between them. The germline V gene encodes CDR1 MNHEY and CDR2 SMNVEV (reference sequence). The chain's CDR3 is CASSFVEAIGYNSPLHF. The CDR3, as DNA: TGTGCCAGCAGTTTCGTTGAGGCAATAGGCTATAATTCACCCCTCCACTTT.

The rearrangement links TRBV2 to TRBJ2-3, with TRBD2 as a possible D gene (6 bases). The CDR3 is 15 residues long. The V and J ends lost 6 bases and 6 bases respectively, with 19 bases between them. Germline V CDR1 and CDR2: SNHLY, FYNNEI. CDR3 DNA sequence: TGTGCCAGCAGCGCCCGGGACTGGCGTGAGGATACGCAGTATTTT. Translating gives CASSARDWREDTQYF.

The chain uses TRBV11-3 and TRBJ1-5; tentatively, D is TRBD1 (5 bases). Germline assignment: CDR1 SGHNT and CDR2 YENEEA. This CDR3 is 17 amino acids long. V gave up 8 bases and J gave up 0 bases, with 20 bases separating them. The CDR3 nucleotides read TGTGCCAGCTCCCGACGTCCGGGGGAAATTAGCAATCAGCCCCAGCATTTT. Translated, it gives CASSRRPGEISNQPQHF.

In this sample, this clone turned up many times. V gene TRBV27 combines with J gene TRBJ2-3, with TRBD2 matching over 11 bases. After removal of 5 bases from V and 6 bases from J, the junction contained 4 bases not matched to a gene. This CDR3 has 14 residues. CDR1 is MNHEY, CDR2 SMNVEV, per germline (reference sequence). The CDR3 DNA is TGTGCCAGCAGTCCTAGCGGGGGGCACGATACGCAGTATTTT. This translates into CASSPSGGHDTQYF.

In this sample, this clone turned up once. V gene TRBV11-2 combines with J gene TRBJ2-7; D is possibly TRBD1 (6 bases). This CDR3 has 14 residues. Germline assignment: CDR1 SGHAT and CDR2 FQNNGV. V was shortened by 5 bases and J by 1 base, with 12 bases between the two germline ends. CDR3 nucleotide sequence: TGTGCCAGCAGCGAGAACCAGGGGTCCTACGAGCAGTACTTC. Its translation is CASSENQGSYEQYF.

V gene TRBV2 combines with J gene TRBJ2-7, with TRBD2 matching 7 bases. The CDR3 has 11 residues. The germline CDR1 and CDR2 sequences are SNHLY and FYNNEI. The junction had 2 bases not matched to a gene; V was cut back by 3 bases and J by 9 bases. The CDR3 loop reads CASSDREGQYF. In nucleotides, the CDR3 is TGTGCCAGCAGTGACAGGGAGGGGCAGTACTTC.

V and J are TRBV5-1 and TRBJ1-6; TRBD1 matches 9 bases. This CDR3 is built from 16 residues. Looked up from germline, CDR1 is SGHRS and CDR2 is YFSETQ. V gave up 2 bases and J gave up 6 bases; unmatched junction bases: 6. This chain's CDR3 is CASSFGGTGINSPLHF. The CDR3 DNA reads as TGCGCCAGCAGCTTCGGCGGGACAGGGATTAATTCACCCCTCCACTTT.

The gene calls are TRBV19 and TRBJ1-5, with 9 bases matching TRBD1. The germline V gene encodes CDR1 LNHDA and CDR2 SQIVND (reference sequence). V shed 1 base, J shed 5 bases, and the junction held 15 bases outside the gene matches. This CDR3 has 19 residues. In nucleotides, the CDR3 is TGTGCCAGTAGTATAGTCCGGGCGTGGGAGAGACAGGGGGATCAGCCCCAGCATTTT. Translated: CASSIVRAWERQGDQPQHF. The full variable domain, in which reference TRBV19 and TRBJ1-5 provide the parts outside the CDR3, is DGGITQSPKYLFRKEGQNVTLSCEQNLNHDAMYWYRQDPGQGLRLIYYSQIVNDFQKGDIAEGYSVSREKKESFPLTVTSAQKNPTAFYLCASSIVRAWERQGDQPQHFGDGTRLSIL.

J is TRBJ1-1 and V is TRBV6-2 or TRBV6-3; D may be TRBD1 (5 bases). V lost 3 bases and J 0 bases, leaving 14 bases between the germline ends. Germline lookup yields CDR1 MNHEY and CDR2 SVGEGT. The CDR3 loop spans 16 amino acids. The DNA for the CDR3 is TGTGCCAGCAGTTATGGGCAGGGTTGGGTGAACACTGAAGCTTTCTTT. This translates into CASSYGQGWVNTEAFF.

The chain recombines TRBV5-5 with TRBJ2-1, with 12 bases fitting TRBD2. V lost 6 bases to trimming and J lost 3 bases; unmatched junction nucleotides: 13. Germline values: CDR1 SGHKS, CDR2 YYEKEE (reference sequence). The CDR3 has 18 amino acids. CDR3 nucleotide sequence: TGTGCCAGCACCCTACTAGCGGGGGGTGACCCTTACTACAATGAGCAGTTCTTC. It specifies CASTLLAGGDPYYNEQFF.

This clone was seen only once. The rearrangement uses TRBV6-1 and TRBJ2-7; D ambiguous. Trimming took 3 bases from V and 6 from J, leaving 9 bases between them. The CDR3 sequence is 12 residues long. CDR1 and CDR2 from the germline V gene are MNHNS and SASEGT. The CDR3 DNA reads as TGTGCCAGCAGTGAGGTAGTTATCGAGCAGTACTTC. Its translation is CASSEVVIEQYF.